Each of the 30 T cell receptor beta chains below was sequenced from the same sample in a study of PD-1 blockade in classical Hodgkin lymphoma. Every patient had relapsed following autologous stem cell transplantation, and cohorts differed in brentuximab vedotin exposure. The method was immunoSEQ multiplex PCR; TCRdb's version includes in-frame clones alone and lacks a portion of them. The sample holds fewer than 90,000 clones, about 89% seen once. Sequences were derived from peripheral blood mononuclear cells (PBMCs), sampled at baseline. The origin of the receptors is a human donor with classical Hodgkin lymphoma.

CDR3 sequence reads: CASSTRQGARNYGYTF. The CDR3 DNA is TGTGCCAGTAGTACACGACAGGGGGCGAGGAACTATGGCTACACCTTC. The chain joins TRBV19 to TRBJ1-2; the match to TRBD1 covers 10 bases. Losses at the gene ends were 4 bases for V and 2 bases for J; bases not matched to a gene: 7. CDR3 size: 16 residues. The germline CDR1 and CDR2 sequences are LNHDA and SQIVND (reference sequence).

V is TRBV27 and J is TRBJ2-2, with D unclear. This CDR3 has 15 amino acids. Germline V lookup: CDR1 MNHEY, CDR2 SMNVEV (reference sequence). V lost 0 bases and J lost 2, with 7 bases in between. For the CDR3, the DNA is TGTGCCAGCAGTTTATCGGTAGCCAACACCGGGGAGCTGTTTTTT. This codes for CASSLSVANTGELFF.

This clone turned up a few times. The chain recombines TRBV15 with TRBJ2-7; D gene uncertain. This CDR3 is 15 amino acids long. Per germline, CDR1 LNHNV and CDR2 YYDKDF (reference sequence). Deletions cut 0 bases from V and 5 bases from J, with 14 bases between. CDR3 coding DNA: TGTGCCACCAGCAGAGATCTTTATCTTGGGGACGAGCAGTACTTC. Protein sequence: CATSRDLYLGDEQYF. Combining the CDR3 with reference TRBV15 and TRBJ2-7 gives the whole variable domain DAMVIQNPRYQVTQFGKPVTLSCSQTLNHNVMYWYQQKSSQAPKLLFHYYDKDFNNEADTPDNFQSRRPNTSFCFLDIRSPGLGDTAMYLCATSRDLYLGDEQYFGPGTRLTVT.

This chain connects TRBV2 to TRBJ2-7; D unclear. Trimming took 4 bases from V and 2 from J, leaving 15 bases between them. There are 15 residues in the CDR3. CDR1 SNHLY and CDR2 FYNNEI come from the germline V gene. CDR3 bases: TGTGCCAGCAGTGCGGAGTCGCTCGATACCTACGAGCAGTACTTC. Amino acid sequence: CASSAESLDTYEQYF.

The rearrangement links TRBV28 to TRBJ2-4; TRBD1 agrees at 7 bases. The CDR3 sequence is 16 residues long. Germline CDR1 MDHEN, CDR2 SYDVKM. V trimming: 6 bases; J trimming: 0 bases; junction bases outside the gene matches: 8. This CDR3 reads CASRFRDSLAKNIQYF. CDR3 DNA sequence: TGTGCCAGCAGATTCCGGGACAGTCTAGCCAAAAACATTCAGTACTTC.

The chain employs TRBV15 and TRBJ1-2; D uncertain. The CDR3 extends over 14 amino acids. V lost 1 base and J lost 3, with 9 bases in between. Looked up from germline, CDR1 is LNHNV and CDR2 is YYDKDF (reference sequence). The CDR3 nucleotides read TGTGCCACCAGCAGAGGGCAGGTGGACTATGGCTACACCTTC. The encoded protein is CATSRGQVDYGYTF.

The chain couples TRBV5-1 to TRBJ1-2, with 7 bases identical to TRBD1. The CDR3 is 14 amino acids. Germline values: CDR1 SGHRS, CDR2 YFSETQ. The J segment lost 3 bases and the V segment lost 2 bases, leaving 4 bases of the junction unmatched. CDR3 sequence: CASSLSGGYYGYTF. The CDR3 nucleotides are TGCGCCAGCAGCTTATCAGGGGGATACTATGGCTACACCTTC. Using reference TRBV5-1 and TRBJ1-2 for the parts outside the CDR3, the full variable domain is KAGVTQTPRYLIKTRGQQVTLSCSPISGHRSVSWYQQTPGQGLQFLFEYFSETQRNKGNFPGRFSGRQFSNSRSEMNVSTLELGDSALYLCASSLSGGYYGYTFGSGTRLTVV.

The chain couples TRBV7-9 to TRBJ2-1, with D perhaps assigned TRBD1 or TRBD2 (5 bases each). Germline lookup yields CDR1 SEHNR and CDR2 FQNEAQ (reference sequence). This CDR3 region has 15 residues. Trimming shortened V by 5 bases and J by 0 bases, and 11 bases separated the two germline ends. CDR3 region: CASSRPGSSYNEQFF. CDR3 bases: TGTGCCAGCAGCCGTCCAGGGAGCTCCTACAATGAGCAGTTCTTC.

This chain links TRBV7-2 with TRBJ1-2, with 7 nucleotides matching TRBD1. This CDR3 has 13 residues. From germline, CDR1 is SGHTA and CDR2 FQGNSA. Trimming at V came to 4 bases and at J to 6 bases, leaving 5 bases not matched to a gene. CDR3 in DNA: TGTGCCAGCAGCTCCGACAGGGTTAATGGCTACACCTTC. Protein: CASSSDRVNGYTF.

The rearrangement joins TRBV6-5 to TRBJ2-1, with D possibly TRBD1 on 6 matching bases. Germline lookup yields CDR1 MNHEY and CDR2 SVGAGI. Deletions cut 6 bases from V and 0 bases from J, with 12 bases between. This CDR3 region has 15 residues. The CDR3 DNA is TGTGCCAGCAGCAAATCAGGGGTCTCCTACAATGAGCAGTTCTTC. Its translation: CASSKSGVSYNEQFF.

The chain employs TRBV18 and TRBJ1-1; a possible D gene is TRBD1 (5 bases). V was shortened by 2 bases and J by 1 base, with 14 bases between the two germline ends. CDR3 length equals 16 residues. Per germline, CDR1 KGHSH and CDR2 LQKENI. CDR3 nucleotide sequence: TGTGCCAGCTCACCAGAAGCGGGACTTAGGAACACTGAAGCTTTCTTT. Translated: CASSPEAGLRNTEAFF.

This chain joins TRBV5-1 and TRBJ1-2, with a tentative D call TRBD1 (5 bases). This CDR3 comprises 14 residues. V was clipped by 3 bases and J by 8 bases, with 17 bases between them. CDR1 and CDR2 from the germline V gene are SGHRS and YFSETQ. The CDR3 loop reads CASSSIQGADGYTF. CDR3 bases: TGCGCCAGCAGCTCAATTCAGGGAGCGGACGGCTACACCTTC.

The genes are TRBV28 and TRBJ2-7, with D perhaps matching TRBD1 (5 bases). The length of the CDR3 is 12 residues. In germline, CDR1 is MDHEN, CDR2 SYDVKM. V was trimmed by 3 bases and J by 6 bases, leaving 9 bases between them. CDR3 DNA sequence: TGTGCCAGCAGTTTGGGGCTTGCCGAGCAGTACTTC. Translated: CASSLGLAEQYF.

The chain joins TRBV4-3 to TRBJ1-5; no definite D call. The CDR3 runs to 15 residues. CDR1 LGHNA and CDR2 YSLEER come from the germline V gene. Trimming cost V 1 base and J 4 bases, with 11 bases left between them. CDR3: CASSQGLHPNQPQHF. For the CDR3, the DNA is TGCGCCAGCAGCCAAGGTCTACACCCTAATCAGCCCCAGCATTTT.

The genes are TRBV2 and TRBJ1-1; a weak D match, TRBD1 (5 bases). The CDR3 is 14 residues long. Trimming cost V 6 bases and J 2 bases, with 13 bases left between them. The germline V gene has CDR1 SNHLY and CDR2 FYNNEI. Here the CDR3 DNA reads TGTGCCAGCAGCTCAGGGTCCGGTAACACTGAAGCTTTCTTT. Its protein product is CASSSGSGNTEAFF.

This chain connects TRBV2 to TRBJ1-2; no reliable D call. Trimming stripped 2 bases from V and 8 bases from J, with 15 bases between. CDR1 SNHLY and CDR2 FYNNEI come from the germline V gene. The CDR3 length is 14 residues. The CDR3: CASSEPRDVEGYTF. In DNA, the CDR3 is TGTGCCAGCAGTGAACCCCGGGATGTGGAGGGCTACACCTTC.

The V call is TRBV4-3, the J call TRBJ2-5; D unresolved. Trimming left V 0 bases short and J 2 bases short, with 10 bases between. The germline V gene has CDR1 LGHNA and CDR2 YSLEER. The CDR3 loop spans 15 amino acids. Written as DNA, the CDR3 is TGCGCCAGCAGCCAAGATTCAGCTTTACAAGAGACCCAGTACTTC. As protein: CASSQDSALQETQYF.

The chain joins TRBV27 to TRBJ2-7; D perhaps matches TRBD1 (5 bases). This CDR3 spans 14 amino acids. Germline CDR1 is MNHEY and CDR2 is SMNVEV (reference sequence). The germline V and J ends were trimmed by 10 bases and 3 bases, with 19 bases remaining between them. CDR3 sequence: CANTSPTGFYEQYF. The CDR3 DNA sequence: TGTGCCAACACCTCTCCTACAGGTTTCTACGAGCAGTACTTC.

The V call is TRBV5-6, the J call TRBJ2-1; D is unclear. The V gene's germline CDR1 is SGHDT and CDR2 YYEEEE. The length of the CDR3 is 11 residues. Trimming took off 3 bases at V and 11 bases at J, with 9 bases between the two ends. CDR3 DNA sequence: TGTGCCAGCAGCTCCGGATCCCAGCAGTTCTTC. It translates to CASSSGSQQFF. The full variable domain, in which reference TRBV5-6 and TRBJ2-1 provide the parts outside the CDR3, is DAGVTQSPTHLIKTRGQQVTLRCSPKSGHDTVSWYQQALGQGPQFIFQYYEEEERQRGNFPDRFSGHQFPNYSSELNVNALLLGDSALYLCASSSGSQQFFGPGTRLTVL.

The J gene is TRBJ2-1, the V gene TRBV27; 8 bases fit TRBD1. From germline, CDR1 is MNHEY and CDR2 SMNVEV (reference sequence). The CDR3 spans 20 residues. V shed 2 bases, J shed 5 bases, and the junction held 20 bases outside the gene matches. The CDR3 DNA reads TGTGCCAGCAGTTTACGCAGGGGGCACAACCCATTAATCGGCCACAATGAGCAGTTCTTC. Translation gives CASSLRRGHNPLIGHNEQFF.

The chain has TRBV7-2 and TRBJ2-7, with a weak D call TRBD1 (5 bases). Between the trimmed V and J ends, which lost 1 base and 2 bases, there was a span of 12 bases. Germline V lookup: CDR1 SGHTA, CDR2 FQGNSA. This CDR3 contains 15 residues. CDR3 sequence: CASSLGGGAPYEQYF. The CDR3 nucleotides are TGTGCCAGCAGCTTAGGGGGCGGAGCTCCCTACGAGCAGTACTTC. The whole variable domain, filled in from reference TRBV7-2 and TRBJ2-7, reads GAGVSQSPSNKVTEKGKDVELRCDPISGHTALYWYRQSLGQGLEFLIYFQGNSAPDKSGLPSDRFSAERTGGSVSTLTIQRTQQEDSAVYLCASSLGGGAPYEQYFGPGTRLTVT.

The CDR3 loop reads CASSRTGGHTGELFF. The DNA of the CDR3 is TGCGCCAGCAGCCGGACAGGGGGTCACACCGGGGAGCTGTTTTTT. The chain combines TRBV5-1 with TRBJ2-2, with 10 bases aligning to TRBD1. The CDR3 is 15 amino acids. In germline, CDR1 is SGHRS, CDR2 YFSETQ. The ends lost 4 bases at V and 3 bases at J; junction bases unmatched: 3.

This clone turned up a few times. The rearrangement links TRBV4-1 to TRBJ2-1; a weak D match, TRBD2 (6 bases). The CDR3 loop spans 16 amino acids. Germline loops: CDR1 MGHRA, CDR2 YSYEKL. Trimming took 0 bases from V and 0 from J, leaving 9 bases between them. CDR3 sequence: CASSQDFGSSYNEQFF. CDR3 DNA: TGCGCCAGCAGCCAAGATTTCGGGAGCTCCTACAATGAGCAGTTCTTC.

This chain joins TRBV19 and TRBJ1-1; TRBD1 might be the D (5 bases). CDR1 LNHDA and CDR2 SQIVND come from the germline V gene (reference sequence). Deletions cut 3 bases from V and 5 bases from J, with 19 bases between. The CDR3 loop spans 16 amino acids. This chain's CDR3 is CASSINGRVKKTEAFF. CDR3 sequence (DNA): TGTGCCAGTAGTATTAATGGCAGGGTGAAGAAAACTGAAGCTTTCTTT.

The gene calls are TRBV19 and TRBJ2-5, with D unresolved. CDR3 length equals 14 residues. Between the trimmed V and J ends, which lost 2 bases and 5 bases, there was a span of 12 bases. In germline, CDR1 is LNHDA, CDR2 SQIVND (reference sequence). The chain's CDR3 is CASSILSSAETQYF. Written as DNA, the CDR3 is TGTGCCAGTAGTATACTTAGCTCCGCGGAGACCCAGTACTTC.

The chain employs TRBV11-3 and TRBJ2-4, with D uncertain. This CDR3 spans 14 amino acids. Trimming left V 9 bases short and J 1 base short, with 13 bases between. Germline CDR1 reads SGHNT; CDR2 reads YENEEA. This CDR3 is CARGPSEAKNIQYF. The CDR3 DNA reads TGTGCCAGAGGGCCCTCGGAGGCCAAAAACATTCAGTACTTC.

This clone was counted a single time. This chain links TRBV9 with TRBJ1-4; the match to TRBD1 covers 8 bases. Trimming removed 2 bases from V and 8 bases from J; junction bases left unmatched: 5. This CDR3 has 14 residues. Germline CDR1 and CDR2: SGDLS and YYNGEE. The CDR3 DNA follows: TGTGCCAGCAGCGTCGGGACAGGAGGAGAAAAACTGTTTTTT. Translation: CASSVGTGGEKLFF.

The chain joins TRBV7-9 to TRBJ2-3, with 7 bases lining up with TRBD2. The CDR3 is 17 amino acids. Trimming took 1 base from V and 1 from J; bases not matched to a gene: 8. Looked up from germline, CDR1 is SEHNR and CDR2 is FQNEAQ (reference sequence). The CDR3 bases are TGTGCCAGCAGCTTAGAAATGGTGGGAGGGGGCACAGATACGCAGTATTTT. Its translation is CASSLEMVGGGTDTQYF.

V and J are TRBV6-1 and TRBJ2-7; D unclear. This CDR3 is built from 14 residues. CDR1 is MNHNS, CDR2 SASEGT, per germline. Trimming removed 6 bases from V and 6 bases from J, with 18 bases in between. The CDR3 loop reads CASSTLGGFGEQYF. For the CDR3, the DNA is TGTGCCAGCAGCACTCTGGGTGGCTTTGGCGAGCAGTACTTC.

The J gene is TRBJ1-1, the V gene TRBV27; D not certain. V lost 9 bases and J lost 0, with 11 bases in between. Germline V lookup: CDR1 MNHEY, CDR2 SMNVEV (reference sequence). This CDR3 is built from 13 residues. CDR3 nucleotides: TGTGCCAGTTCCAGTCCCATGAACACTGAAGCTTTCTTT. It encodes CASSSPMNTEAFF.